This record concerns one T cell receptor (beta chain) sequence. The table came from immunoSEQ multiplex PCR; TCRdb's copy has only in-frame clones and leaves some out. The data contain approximately 140,000 clones, about 90% of them singletons. Germline V gives CDR1 SGHTA, CDR2 FQGNSA. This CDR3 region has 14 residues. V lost 3 bases, J lost 2 bases, and 11 bases lay in between. This record comes from a study of T cell responses to AZD1222 COVID-19 vaccine. This specimen was peripheral blood, taken on day 0 of AZD1222 vaccination. This clonotype originated in an adult in good health. The gene calls are TRBV7-2 and TRBJ2-7, with D unresolved. CDR3 DNA sequence: TGTGCCAGCAGCTTGGGTACAGTAACCTACGAGCAGTACTTC. Protein product: CASSLGTVTYEQYF.